In its sample, the clone carrying this T cell receptor beta chain was seen a few times. The antigen remains unidentified. This specimen belongs to a study of cytomegalovirus exposure and HLA in healthy donors. Study results and caveats: The study designated 150 or so TCR beta chains cytomegalovirus-associated. Segments of the TCR beta V type were, in most cases, productive about 87% or about 30% of the time in an earlier analysis. The authors reported that TCR beta sequences could predict HLA-A and HLA-B alleles. These predictions were accurate for most subjects in the first cohort.

PCR amplification relied on 60 Vbeta primers (plus 13 Jbeta primers). The data were produced by immunoSEQ multiplex PCR, yet TCRdb's version contains in-frame clones alone and is incomplete. The sample has 85,000 to 110,000 clones, roughly three quarters seen once; the top ten hold approximately 4.3%. The V segment lost 7 bases and the J segment 5 bases; nucleotides outside the gene matches: 6. This CDR3 contains 14 residues. Germline-derived CDR1 and CDR2 are MNHNY and SVGAGI (reference sequence). The TCR sequence derives from a middle-aged man in good health and CMV-seropositive. The rearrangement uses TRBV6-6 and TRBJ1-4; 8 nucleotides line up with TRBD1. Sequences were obtained from PBMCs. The CDR3: CASTGGVLNEKLFF. In DNA, the CDR3 is TGTGCCAGCACAGGGGGCGTCCTCAATGAAAAACTGTTTTTT.